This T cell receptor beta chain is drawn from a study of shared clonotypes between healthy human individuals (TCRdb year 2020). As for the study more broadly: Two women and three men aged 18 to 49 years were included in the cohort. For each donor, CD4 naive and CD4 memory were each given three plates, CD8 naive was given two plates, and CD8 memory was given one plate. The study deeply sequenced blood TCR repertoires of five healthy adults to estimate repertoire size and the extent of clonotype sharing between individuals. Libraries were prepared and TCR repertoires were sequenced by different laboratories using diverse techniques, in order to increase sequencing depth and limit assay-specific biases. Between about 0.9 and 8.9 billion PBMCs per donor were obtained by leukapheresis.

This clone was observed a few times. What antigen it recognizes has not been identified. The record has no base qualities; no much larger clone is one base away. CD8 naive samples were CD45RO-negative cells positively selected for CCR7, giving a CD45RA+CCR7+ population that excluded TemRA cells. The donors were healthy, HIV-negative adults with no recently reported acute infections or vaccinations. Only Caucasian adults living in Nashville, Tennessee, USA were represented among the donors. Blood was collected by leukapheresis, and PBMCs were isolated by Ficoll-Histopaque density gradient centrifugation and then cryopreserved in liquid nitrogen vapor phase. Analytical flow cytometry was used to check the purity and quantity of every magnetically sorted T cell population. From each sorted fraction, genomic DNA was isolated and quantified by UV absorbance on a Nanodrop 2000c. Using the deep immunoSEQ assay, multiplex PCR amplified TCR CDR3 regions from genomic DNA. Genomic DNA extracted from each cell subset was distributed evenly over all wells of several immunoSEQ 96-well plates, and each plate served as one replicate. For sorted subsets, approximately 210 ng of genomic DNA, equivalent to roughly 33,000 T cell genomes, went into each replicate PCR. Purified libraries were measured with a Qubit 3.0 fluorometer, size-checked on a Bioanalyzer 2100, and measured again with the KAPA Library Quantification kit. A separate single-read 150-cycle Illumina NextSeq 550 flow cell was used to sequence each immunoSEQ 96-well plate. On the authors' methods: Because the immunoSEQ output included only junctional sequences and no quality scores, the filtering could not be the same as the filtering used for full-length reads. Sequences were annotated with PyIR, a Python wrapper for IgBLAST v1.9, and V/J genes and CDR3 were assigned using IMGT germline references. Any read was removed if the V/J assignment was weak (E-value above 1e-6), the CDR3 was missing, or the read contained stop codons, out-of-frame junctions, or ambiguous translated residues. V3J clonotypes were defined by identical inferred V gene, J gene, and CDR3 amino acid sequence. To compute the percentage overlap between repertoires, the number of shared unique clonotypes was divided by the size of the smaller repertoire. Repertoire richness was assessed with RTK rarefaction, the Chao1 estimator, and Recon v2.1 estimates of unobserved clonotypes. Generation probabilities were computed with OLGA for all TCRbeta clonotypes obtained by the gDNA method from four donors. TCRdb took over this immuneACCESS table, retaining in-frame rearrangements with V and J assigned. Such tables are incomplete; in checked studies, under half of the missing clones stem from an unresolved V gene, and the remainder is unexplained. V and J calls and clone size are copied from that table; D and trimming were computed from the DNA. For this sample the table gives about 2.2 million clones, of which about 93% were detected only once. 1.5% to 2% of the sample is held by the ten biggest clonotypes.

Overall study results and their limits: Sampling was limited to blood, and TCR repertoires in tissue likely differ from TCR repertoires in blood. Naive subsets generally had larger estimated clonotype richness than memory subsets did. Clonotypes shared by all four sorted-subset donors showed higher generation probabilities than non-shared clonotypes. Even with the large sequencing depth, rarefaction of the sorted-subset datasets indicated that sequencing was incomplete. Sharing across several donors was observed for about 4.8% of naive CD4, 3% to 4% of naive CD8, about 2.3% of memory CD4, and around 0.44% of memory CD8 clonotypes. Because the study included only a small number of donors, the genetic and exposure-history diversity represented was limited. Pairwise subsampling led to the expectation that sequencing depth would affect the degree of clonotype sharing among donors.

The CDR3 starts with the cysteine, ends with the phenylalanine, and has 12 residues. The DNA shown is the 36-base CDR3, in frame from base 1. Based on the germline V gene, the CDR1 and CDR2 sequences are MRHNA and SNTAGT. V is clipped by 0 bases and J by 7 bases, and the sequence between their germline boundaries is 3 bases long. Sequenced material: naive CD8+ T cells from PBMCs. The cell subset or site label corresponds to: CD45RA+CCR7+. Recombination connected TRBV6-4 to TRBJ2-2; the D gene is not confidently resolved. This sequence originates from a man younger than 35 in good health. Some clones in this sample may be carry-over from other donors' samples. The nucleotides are TGTGCCAGCAGTGACTCGATCGGGGAGCTGTTTTTT. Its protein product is CASSDSIGELFF.